This TCR beta chain originates from a study of T cells in Graves' hyperthyroidism and ophthalmopathy. Study summary: Peripheral blood sampling occurred at initial diagnosis, before any treatment. Study outcomes and limitations: Most expanded thyroid clonotypes above 0.001 also appeared in blood.

Germline V lookup: CDR1 GTSNPN, CDR2 SVGIG (reference sequence). V gave up 2 bases and J gave up 6 bases, with 13 bases separating them. This CDR3 is 14 amino acids long. This clonotype was seen many times. Its antigen is currently unknown. What was amplified from RNA transcripts were TCR beta CDR3 regions. The HTBI set primed first-round TCR CDR3 RT-PCR. TCRdb fed the multiplex PCR reads into MiXCR, producing one record per CDR3 protein. The sample lists 490,000 or so distinct CDR3 sequences, about 20% seen once, with around 50% in the top ten. In the ophthalmopathy cohort, Clinical Activity Score was at least 3, NOSPECS grade at least 4, and duration under 3 months.

Material: blood. The TCR originated in a man aged 35 to 55 with Graves' ophthalmopathy. The chain couples TRBV30 to TRBJ2-2; D is uncertain. CDR3 in amino acids: CAWSNLVGAGELFF. In DNA form, the CDR3 reads TGTGCCTGGAGTAATCTCGTCGGTGCCGGGGAGCTGTTTTTT.